One and the same sample provided the 32 T cell receptor beta chains below, sequenced in a study of T cell responses to AZD1222 COVID-19 vaccine. Here immunoSEQ multiplex PCR was the method, and the copy in TCRdb shows in-frame clones only, minus some. Of 90,000 to 120,000 clones detected, 92% appear once; the ten largest clones hold over 7%. Sequencing used peripheral blood, obtained 28 days after the second AZD1222 dose. Receptor source: an adult who received the AZD1222 COVID-19 vaccine.

This clone has only one observation. The chain is built from TRBV30 and TRBJ1-5, with 8 nucleotides matching TRBD1. Germline trimming cut 1 base from V and 5 bases from J; bases unmatched to any gene: 7. CDR3 length equals 15 residues. Germline V CDR1 and CDR2: GTSNPN, SVGIG (reference sequence). The CDR3 sequence: CAWSALDRDDQPQHF. CDR3 nucleotides: TGTGCCTGGAGTGCCCTGGACAGGGACGATCAGCCCCAGCATTTT.

V usage is TRBV27 and J usage is TRBJ2-7; D may be TRBD1 or TRBD2 (5 bases each). The CDR3 consists of 15 residues. Deletions cut 4 bases from V and 1 base from J, with 14 bases between. Germline V gene data show CDR1 as MNHEY and CDR2 as SMNVEV (reference sequence). The DNA of the CDR3 is TGTGCCAGCAGTTCAACTGCAGGGAGTTCCTACGAGCAGTACTTC. As protein: CASSSTAGSSYEQYF.

The CDR3 protein is CASLESGGDDTQYF. The CDR3 DNA sequence: TGTGCCAGCCTTGAATCGGGGGGGGACGATACGCAGTATTTT. The rearrangement links TRBV10-3 to TRBJ2-3; TRBD2 agrees at 8 bases. CDR1 is ENHRY, CDR2 SYGVKD, per germline. The ends lost 10 bases at V and 6 bases at J; junction bases unmatched: 12. CDR3 size: 14 residues.

The CDR3 loop reads CSALRESGYTF. CDR3 DNA: TGCAGTGCTTTGAGGGAGTCTGGCTACACCTTC. V usage is TRBV20-1 and J usage is TRBJ1-2; D call uncertain. V lost 5 bases, J lost 7 bases, and 11 bases lay in between. This CDR3 contains 11 residues. The germline gives CDR1 DFQATT, CDR2 SNEGSKA (reference sequence).

The chain links TRBV12-3 or TRBV12-4 to TRBJ1-1; 7 positions agree with TRBD1. Losses at the gene ends were 3 bases for V and 7 bases for J; bases not matched to a gene: 5. CDR3 size: 13 residues. Here the CDR3 DNA reads TGTGCCAGCAGTTTTACAGGGGACAGTGAAGCTTTCTTT. It encodes CASSFTGDSEAFF.

This chain links TRBV7-2 with TRBJ2-5; possibly TRBD1 or TRBD2 for D (5 bases each). CDR3 length: 14 residues. Between the trimmed V and J ends, which lost 2 bases and 2 bases, there was a span of 9 bases. Germline V lookup: CDR1 SGHTA, CDR2 FQGNSA. CDR3 region: CASSLYGAQETQYF. CDR3 DNA: TGTGCCAGCAGCTTATACGGGGCACAAGAGACCCAGTACTTC.

This chain links TRBV3-1 (or the pseudogene TRBV3-2) with TRBJ1-5; D possibly corresponds to TRBD1 (6 bases). V shed 1 base and J shed 6 bases, with 13 bases lying between them. Germline lookup yields CDR1 LGHDT and CDR2 YNNKEL (reference sequence). This CDR3 is 15 amino acids long. The CDR3 coding sequence is TGTGCCAGCAGCCAAGGGGTCGGGGGCGGTCAGCCCCAGCATTTT. Translation: CASSQGVGGGQPQHF.

The CDR3 is CASTRYQLAGGPNPGELFF. The CDR3 coding sequence is TGTGCCAGTACCAGATACCAACTAGCGGGAGGGCCAAACCCTGGGGAGCTGTTTTTT. The chain uses TRBV19 and TRBJ2-2, with 13 bases fitting TRBD2. This CDR3 has 19 amino acids. With 7 bases clipped from V and 8 bases from J, the junction kept 19 bases outside the gene matches. CDR1 and CDR2 (germline): LNHDA, SQIVND (reference sequence).

This sequence joins TRBV6-2 or TRBV6-3 and TRBJ1-5; 7 bases align to TRBD1. The junction had 3 bases not matched to a gene; V was cut back by 6 bases and J by 4 bases. Per germline, CDR1 MNHEY and CDR2 SVGEGT. CDR3 length: 13 residues. CDR3 region: CASSGTENQPQHF. As DNA, the CDR3 is TGTGCCAGCAGCGGGACAGAAAATCAGCCCCAGCATTTT.

The chain uses TRBV5-4 and TRBJ2-1; 8 nucleotides match TRBD2. The CDR3 extends over 18 amino acids. Germline V CDR1 and CDR2: SGHNT, YYREEE (reference sequence). The V gene end was trimmed by 4 bases and the J gene end by 4 bases; junction bases not matched to a gene: 16. The CDR3 DNA follows: TGTGCCAGCAGCCCCGGGGGGAGCGGGGGACTCAGATACAATGAGCAGTTCTTC. Translated: CASSPGGSGGLRYNEQFF.

This clone was counted once. The chain is built from TRBV5-8 and TRBJ1-2, with TRBD1 identical over 8 bases. V lost 0 bases and J lost 5; bases outside the gene matches: 3. CDR3 length: 14 amino acids. Per the germline V gene, CDR1 is SGHTS and CDR2 is YDEGEE. The CDR3 nucleotides read TGTGCCAGCAGCTTGGCAGGGGGCGCTTATGGCTACACCTTC. Protein product: CASSLAGGAYGYTF.

The chain employs TRBV20-1 and TRBJ2-6; D is ambiguous. Trimming pared 3 bases from V and 3 bases from J, leaving 0 bases between. The germline V gene encodes CDR1 DFQATT and CDR2 SNEGSKA (reference sequence). The CDR3 extends over 11 amino acids. This chain's CDR3 is CSASGANVLTF. For the CDR3, the DNA is TGCAGTGCTAGTGGGGCCAACGTCCTGACTTTC.

This clone has just a few counts. This rearrangement joins TRBV12-5 to TRBJ2-5, with D perhaps matching TRBD2 (6 bases). Trimming removed 5 bases from V and 4 bases from J, with 14 bases in between. This CDR3 spans 14 amino acids. In germline, CDR1 is LGHNT, CDR2 FRNRAP. CDR3 amino acids: CASGPGTQAETQYF. CDR3 DNA: TGTGCTAGTGGTCCTGGGACTCAAGCAGAGACCCAGTACTTC.

This clone occurred once. This chain links TRBV18 with TRBJ1-1; no definite D call. This CDR3 is 17 amino acids long. Germline-derived CDR1 and CDR2 are KGHSH and LQKENI. The germline V and J ends were trimmed by 1 base and 0 bases, with 15 bases remaining between them. In DNA form, the CDR3 reads TGTGCCAGCTCACCACGTGGTAAGGCGGGCATGAACACTGAAGCTTTCTTT. Encoded protein: CASSPRGKAGMNTEAFF.

This clone has just one count. V is TRBV4-2 and J is TRBJ2-2; D is undetermined. Trimming left V 0 bases short and J 3 bases short, with 8 bases between. This CDR3 comprises 15 residues. From germline, CDR1 is LGHNA and CDR2 YNFKEQ. The CDR3 loop reads CASSQEWRDTGELFF. In DNA, the CDR3 is TGTGCCAGCAGCCAAGAGTGGAGAGACACCGGGGAGCTGTTTTTT.

The V call is TRBV7-8, the J call TRBJ1-1, with unresolved D. The CDR3 runs 13 residues. Germline V gene data show CDR1 as SGHVS and CDR2 as FQNEAQ. V was cut by 0 bases and J by 6 bases, with 8 bases left in between. The CDR3 sequence: CASSLAGKSEAFF. CDR3 nucleotide sequence: TGTGCCAGCAGCTTAGCGGGAAAGTCTGAAGCTTTCTTT.

This rearrangement joins TRBV5-1 to TRBJ1-4, with 9 bases lining up with TRBD1. The CDR3 has 15 residues. V lost 4 bases, J lost 4 bases, and 5 bases stayed unmatched. Germline V gives CDR1 SGHRS, CDR2 YFSETQ. The CDR3 sequence is CASSGPGQGNEKLFF. In DNA form, the CDR3 reads TGCGCCAGCAGCGGTCCGGGACAGGGTAATGAAAAACTGTTTTTT.

The gene calls are TRBV7-9 and TRBJ2-1, with 9 bases that match TRBD2. The V gene end was trimmed by 2 bases and the J gene end by 3 bases; junction bases not matched to a gene: 5. Germline V lookup: CDR1 SEHNR, CDR2 FQNEAQ (reference sequence). The CDR3 is made up of 16 amino acids. CDR3 protein: CASSLRRLADYNEQFF. Here the CDR3 DNA reads TGTGCCAGCAGCTTACGCCGACTAGCGGACTACAATGAGCAGTTCTTC. Drawing the rest from reference TRBV7-9 and TRBJ2-1, the complete variable domain is DTGVSQNPRHKITKRGQNVTFRCDPISEHNRLYWYRQTLGQGPEFLTYFQNEAQLEKSRLLSDRFSAERPKGSFSTLEIQRTEQGDSAMYLCASSLRRLADYNEQFFGPGTRLTVL.

The chain links TRBV20-1 to TRBJ1-2, with 7 bases that match TRBD1. Germline V gene lookup returns CDR1 DFQATT and CDR2 SNEGSKA (reference sequence). CDR3 length equals 12 residues. V was pared by 3 bases and J by 6 bases, with 4 bases of the junction left unmatched. The CDR3 region has the DNA TGCAGTGCTAGTTGGCAGGGGGATGGCTACACCTTC. Residues: CSASWQGDGYTF.

This clone appeared a single time. The chain's CDR3 is CASSLGPSGVNTGELFF. The CDR3 DNA follows: TGTGCCAGCAGCTTGGGGCCTAGCGGGGTAAACACCGGGGAGCTGTTTTTT. The V call is TRBV5-4, the J call TRBJ2-2, with TRBD2 matching over 9 bases. Losses at the gene ends were 0 bases for V and 2 bases for J; bases not matched to a gene: 5. Per the germline V gene, CDR1 is SGHNT and CDR2 is YYREEE (reference sequence). The CDR3 is 17 amino acids.

The J gene is TRBJ1-6, the V gene TRBV27; no clear D gene. This CDR3 contains 13 residues. CDR1 is MNHEY, CDR2 SMNVEV, per germline (reference sequence). V was trimmed by 2 bases and J by 7 bases, leaving 6 bases between them. This chain's CDR3 is CASSLGLNSPLHF. The DNA for the CDR3 is TGTGCCAGCAGTTTAGGGCTCAATTCACCCCTCCACTTT.

The V gene is TRBV18, the J gene TRBJ2-2; tentative D call: TRBD1 (6 bases). V lost 3 bases, J lost 6 bases, and 14 bases lay in between. This CDR3 is built from 15 residues. The V gene's germline CDR1 is KGHSH and CDR2 LQKENI. The CDR3 is CASSPGQRTAGELFF. Here the CDR3 DNA reads TGTGCCAGCTCACCGGGACAACGGACGGCCGGGGAGCTGTTTTTT.

The genes are TRBV12-3 or TRBV12-4 and TRBJ2-7, with D possibly being TRBD1 (6 bases). V lost 6 bases to trimming and J lost 2 bases, with 11 bases between them. This CDR3 has 13 amino acids. The CDR3 here is CASRQGLPYEQYF. The CDR3 nucleotides are TGTGCCAGCAGACAGGGCCTTCCCTACGAGCAGTACTTC.

The CDR3 DNA reads as TGTGCCAGCAGCCAAGTCATCGATATCGGGGAGCTGTTTTTT. The encoded protein is CASSQVIDIGELFF. This rearrangement joins TRBV3-1 (or the pseudogene TRBV3-2) to TRBJ2-2; D remains unclear. CDR3 length equals 14 residues. Germline CDR1 LGHDT, CDR2 YNNKEL (reference sequence). Trimming pared 1 base from V and 7 bases from J, leaving 10 bases between.

The chain carries TRBV4-3 and TRBJ1-4; D not resolved. Germline V gene lookup returns CDR1 LGHNA and CDR2 YSLEER. CDR3 length: 15 residues. Trimming shortened V by 1 base and J by 5 bases, and 11 bases separated the two germline ends. The chain's CDR3 is CASSQGRNPNEKLFF. As DNA, the CDR3 is TGCGCCAGCAGCCAAGGGCGAAATCCCAATGAAAAACTGTTTTTT.

This clone was seen more than once but under ten times. The J gene is TRBJ1-2, the V gene TRBV3-1 (or the pseudogene TRBV3-2); D not certain. The CDR3 length is 14 residues. CDR1 is LGHDT, CDR2 YNNKEL, per germline (reference sequence). Trimming removed 1 base at V and 6 bases at J, with 12 bases between. The CDR3 DNA sequence: TGTGCCAGCAGCCAAGGGTACACGAGGGATGGCTACACCTTC. Translated: CASSQGYTRDGYTF.

This chain links TRBV29-1 with TRBJ1-2; 8 bases are shared with TRBD1. Germline V gene lookup returns CDR1 SQVTM and CDR2 ANQGSEA. J was trimmed by 4 bases and V by 6 bases; bases with no gene match: 1. The CDR3 loop spans 11 amino acids. The CDR3 loop reads CSVGTGYGYTF. The CDR3 region has the DNA TGCAGCGTCGGGACAGGCTATGGCTACACCTTC.

The chain uses TRBV30 and TRBJ1-1; D is ambiguous. The CDR3 is 13 amino acids. Germline V gene lookup returns CDR1 GTSNPN and CDR2 SVGIG (reference sequence). V dropped 3 bases and J dropped 0 bases, with 8 bases sitting between them. DNA of the CDR3: TGTGCCTGGAGCCCGAATATGAACACTGAAGCTTTCTTT. Translating gives CAWSPNMNTEAFF.

The V and J genes are TRBV3-1 (or the pseudogene TRBV3-2) and TRBJ2-4; D not certain. The CDR3 totals 16 residues. Trimming removed 0 bases at V and 0 bases at J, with 9 bases between. Germline CDR1 LGHDT, CDR2 YNNKEL (reference sequence). The CDR3 region is CASSQDGRLAKNIQYF. In DNA, the CDR3 is TGTGCCAGCAGCCAAGACGGCAGGCTAGCCAAAAACATTCAGTACTTC.

The chain couples TRBV4-1 to TRBJ2-3, with unresolved D. This CDR3 is built from 13 residues. Germline-derived CDR1 and CDR2 are MGHRA and YSYEKL. V was trimmed by 5 bases and J by 3 bases, leaving 9 bases between them. CDR3 protein: CASSERVTDTQYF. CDR3 nucleotides: TGCGCCAGCAGCGAAAGGGTAACAGATACGCAGTATTTT.

This clone was detected only once. CDR3 coding DNA: TGCAGCCCACAGGGGGGGGGCAATGAGCAGTTCTTC. This codes for CSPQGGGNEQFF. This chain connects TRBV29-1 to TRBJ2-1; possibly TRBD1 for D (8 bases). Trimming took off 8 bases at V and 6 bases at J, with 14 bases between the two ends. This CDR3 has 12 amino acids. Germline V gene sequence: CDR1 SQVTM, CDR2 ANQGSEA.

The rearrangement uses TRBV10-3 and TRBJ2-1, with TRBD2 as a possible D gene (6 bases). CDR1 and CDR2 from the germline V gene are ENHRY and SYGVKD. CDR3 length: 15 residues. V dropped 4 bases and J dropped 7 bases, with 17 bases sitting between them. CDR3 DNA: TGTGCCATCAGTGTACAAACGGGAGCCGGGAATGAGCAGTTCTTC. Amino acid sequence: CAISVQTGAGNEQFF.